The sequence of this TCR beta chain was determined in a study of PD-L1 blockade in urothelial cancer. Study-wide context: Blood underwent analysis 3 weeks (second dose) and 6 weeks after treatment began.

Time point given: pretreatment peripheral blood. Patients yielded 1 to 8 samples each, pretreatment and on-treatment. Spiking of synthetic TCR analog templates was performed in each PCR. Sequenced by immunoSEQ multiplex PCR; TCRdb stores in-frame clones only, minus some. The sample shows roughly 52,000 clones, roughly 78% of them seen only once. Remarks on this clone: Its antigen is undetermined.

Broader study findings: Pretreatment TCR clonality in blood under the median foretold superior survival.

V was clipped by 1 base and J by 2 bases, with 7 bases between them. CDR1 is SGHDT, CDR2 YYEEEE, per germline. The CDR3 loop spans 14 amino acids. The gene calls are TRBV5-6 and TRBJ1-3, with D perhaps TRBD1 (6 bases). This receptor was obtained from a man aged 70 or older with urothelial cancer. Specimen: PBMCs, collected around atezolizumab (anti-PD-L1) treatment. CDR3 nucleotide sequence: TGTGCCAGCAGCTTGACAGGGACTGGAAACACCATATATTTT. This sequence encodes CASSLTGTGNTIYF.